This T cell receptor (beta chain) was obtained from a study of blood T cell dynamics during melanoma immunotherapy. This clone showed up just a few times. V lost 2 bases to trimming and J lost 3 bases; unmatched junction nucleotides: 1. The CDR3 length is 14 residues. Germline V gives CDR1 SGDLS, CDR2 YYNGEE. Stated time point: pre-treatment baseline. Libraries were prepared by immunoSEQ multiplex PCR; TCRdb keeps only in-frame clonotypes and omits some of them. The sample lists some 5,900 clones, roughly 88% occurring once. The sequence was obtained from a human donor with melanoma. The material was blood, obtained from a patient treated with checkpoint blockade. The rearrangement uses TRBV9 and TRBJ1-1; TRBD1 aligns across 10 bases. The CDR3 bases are TGTGCCAGCAGCGTCGGGACAGGGGACACTGAAGCTTTCTTT. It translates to CASSVGTGDTEAFF.